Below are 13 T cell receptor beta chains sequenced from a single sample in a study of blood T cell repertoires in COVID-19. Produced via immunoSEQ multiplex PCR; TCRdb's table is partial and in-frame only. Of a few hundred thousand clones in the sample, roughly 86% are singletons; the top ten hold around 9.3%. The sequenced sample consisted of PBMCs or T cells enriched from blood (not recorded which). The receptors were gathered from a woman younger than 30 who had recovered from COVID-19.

CDR3 nucleotides: TGTGCCAGCAGCTTAGGGCTAGCGGGAGGATCGGATACGCAGTATTTT. As protein: CASSLGLAGGSDTQYF. The chain is built from TRBV7-3 and TRBJ2-3, with 11 bases matching TRBD2. J was trimmed by 6 bases and V by 2 bases; bases with no gene match: 7. Germline assignment: CDR1 SGHTA and CDR2 FQGTGA. The CDR3 totals 16 residues.

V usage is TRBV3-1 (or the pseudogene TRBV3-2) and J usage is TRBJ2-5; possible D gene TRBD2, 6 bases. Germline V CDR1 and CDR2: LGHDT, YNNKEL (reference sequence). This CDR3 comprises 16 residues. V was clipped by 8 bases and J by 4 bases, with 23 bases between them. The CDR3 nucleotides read TGTGCCAGCTCAGCCCAACCGACCCCGGGGGTAGAGACCCAGTACTTC. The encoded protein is CASSAQPTPGVETQYF.

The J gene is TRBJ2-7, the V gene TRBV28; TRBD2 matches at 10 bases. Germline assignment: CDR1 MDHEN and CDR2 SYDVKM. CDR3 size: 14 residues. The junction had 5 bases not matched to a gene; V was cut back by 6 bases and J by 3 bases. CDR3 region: CASRSPSGSYEQYF. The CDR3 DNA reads TGTGCCAGCAGATCTCCTAGCGGGAGCTACGAGCAGTACTTC.

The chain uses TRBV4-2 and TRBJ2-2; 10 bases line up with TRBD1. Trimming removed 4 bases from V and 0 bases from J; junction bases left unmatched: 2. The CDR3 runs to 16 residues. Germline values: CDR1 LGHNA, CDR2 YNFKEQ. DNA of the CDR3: TGTGCCAGCAGCCCGACAGGGGGCGCGAACACCGGGGAGCTGTTTTTT. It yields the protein CASSPTGGANTGELFF.

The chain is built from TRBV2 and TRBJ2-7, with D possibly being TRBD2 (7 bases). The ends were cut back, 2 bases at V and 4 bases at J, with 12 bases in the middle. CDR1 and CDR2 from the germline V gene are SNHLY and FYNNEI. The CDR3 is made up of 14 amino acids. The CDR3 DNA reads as TGTGCCAGCAGTGAACAGGGGAGGGATTACGAGCAGTACTTC. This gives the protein CASSEQGRDYEQYF.

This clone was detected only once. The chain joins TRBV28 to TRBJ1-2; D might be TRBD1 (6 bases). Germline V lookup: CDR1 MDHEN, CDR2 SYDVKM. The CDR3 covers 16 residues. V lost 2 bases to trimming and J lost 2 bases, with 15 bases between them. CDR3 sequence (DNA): TGTGCCAGCAGTTTAGTGTCCTACAGGGAAAACTATGGCTACACCTTC. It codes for CASSLVSYRENYGYTF.

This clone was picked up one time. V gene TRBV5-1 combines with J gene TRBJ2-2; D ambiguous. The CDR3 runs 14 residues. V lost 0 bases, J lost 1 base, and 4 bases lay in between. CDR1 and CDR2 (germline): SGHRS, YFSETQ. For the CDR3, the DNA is TGCGCCAGCAGCTTGGACGGGAACACCGGGGAGCTGTTTTTT. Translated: CASSLDGNTGELFF.

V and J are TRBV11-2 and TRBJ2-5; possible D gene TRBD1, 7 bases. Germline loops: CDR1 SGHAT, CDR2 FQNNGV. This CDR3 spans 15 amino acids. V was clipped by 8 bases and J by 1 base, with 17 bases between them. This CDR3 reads CASLDRRGSQETQYF. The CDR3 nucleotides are TGTGCCAGCCTGGACAGGAGGGGGTCCCAAGAGACCCAGTACTTC.

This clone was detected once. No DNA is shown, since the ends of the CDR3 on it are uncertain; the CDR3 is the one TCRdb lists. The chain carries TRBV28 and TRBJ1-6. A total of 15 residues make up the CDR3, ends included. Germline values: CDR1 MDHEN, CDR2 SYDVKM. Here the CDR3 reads CASSFGAGVESPLHF.

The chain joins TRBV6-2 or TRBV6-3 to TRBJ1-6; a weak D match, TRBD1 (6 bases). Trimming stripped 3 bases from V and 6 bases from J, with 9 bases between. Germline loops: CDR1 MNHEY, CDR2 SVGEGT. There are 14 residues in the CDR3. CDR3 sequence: CASSYGGSNSPLHF. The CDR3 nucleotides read TGTGCCAGCAGTTATGGGGGCTCTAATTCACCCCTCCACTTT.

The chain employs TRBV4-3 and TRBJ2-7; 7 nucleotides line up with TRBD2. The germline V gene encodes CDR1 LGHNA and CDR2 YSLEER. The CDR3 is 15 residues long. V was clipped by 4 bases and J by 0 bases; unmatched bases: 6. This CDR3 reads CASSPHSGNSYEQYF. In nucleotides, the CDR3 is TGCGCCAGCAGCCCTCACAGCGGGAACTCCTACGAGCAGTACTTC.

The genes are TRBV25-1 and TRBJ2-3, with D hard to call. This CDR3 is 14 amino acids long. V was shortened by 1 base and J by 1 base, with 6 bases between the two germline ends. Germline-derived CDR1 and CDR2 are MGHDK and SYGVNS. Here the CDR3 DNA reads TGTGCCAGCAGTGAATCCACAGGCACAGATACGCAGTATTTT. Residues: CASSESTGTDTQYF. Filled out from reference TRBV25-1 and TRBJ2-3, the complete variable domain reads EADIYQTPRYLVIGTGKKITLECSQTMGHDKMYWYQQDPGMELHLIHYSYGVNSTEKGDLSSESTVSRIRTEHFPLTLESARPSHTSQYLCASSESTGTDTQYFGPGTRLTVL.

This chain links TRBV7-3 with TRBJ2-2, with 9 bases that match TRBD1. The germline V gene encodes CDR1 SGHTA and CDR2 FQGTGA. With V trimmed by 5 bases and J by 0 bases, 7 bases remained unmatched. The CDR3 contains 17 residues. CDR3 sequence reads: CASSRGQGSANTGELFF. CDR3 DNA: TGTGCCAGCAGCCGGGGACAGGGCTCGGCGAACACCGGGGAGCTGTTTTTT.